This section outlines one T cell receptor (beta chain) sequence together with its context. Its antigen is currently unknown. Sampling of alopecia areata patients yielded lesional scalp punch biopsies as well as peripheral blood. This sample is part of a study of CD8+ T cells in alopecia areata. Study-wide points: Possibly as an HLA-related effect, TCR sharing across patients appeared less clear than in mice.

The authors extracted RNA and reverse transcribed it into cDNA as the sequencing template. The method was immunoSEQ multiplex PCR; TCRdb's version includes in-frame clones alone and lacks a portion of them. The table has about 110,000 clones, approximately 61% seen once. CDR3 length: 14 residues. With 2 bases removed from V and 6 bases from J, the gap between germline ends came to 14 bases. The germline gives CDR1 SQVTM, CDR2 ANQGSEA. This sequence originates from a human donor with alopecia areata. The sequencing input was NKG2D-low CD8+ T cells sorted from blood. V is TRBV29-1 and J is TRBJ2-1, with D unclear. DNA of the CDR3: TGCAGCGTTGAAACTACGGTTGTGGGCAATGAGCAGTTCTTC. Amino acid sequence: CSVETTVVGNEQFF.